The TCR beta chain under discussion was sequenced for a study of Graves' ophthalmopathy and Graves' hyperthyroidism. Study at large: The blood sample was drawn at first diagnosis and before any treatment.

Study conclusions and caveats: Both an approximately 69% sensitivity and a 72.22% specificity characterized the model's predictions of ophthalmopathy progression.

Trimming removed 7 bases at V and 2 bases at J, with 20 bases between. This CDR3 contains 16 residues. Germline lookup yields CDR1 MNHNS and CDR2 SASEGT. As for this clonotype: Its antigen remains unidentified.

Amplification of TCR beta CDR3 regions used RNA transcripts. Following a first-round RT-PCR that used HTBI primers, a second-round multiplex PCR was carried out. A single record per CDR3 protein comes from TCRdb applying MiXCR to the multiplex PCR reads. The repertoire consists of hundreds of thousands of distinct CDR3 sequences, with 20% to 25% occurring once and the leading ten covering under 3%. Hyperthyroidism counted as stable given no ophthalmopathy within 18 months of follow-up. Symptoms, serum thyroxine and TRAb, thyroid ultrasound, and orbital computed tomography formed the diagnostic basis.

This receptor was taken from a woman aged 18-30 years with stable Graves' hyperthyroidism. Sequencing input: peripheral blood. The rearrangement links TRBV6-1 to TRBJ2-5; perhaps TRBD1 as D (5 bases). The CDR3 bases are TGTGCCAGCACCTTAATGATTGACAGCCGTCAAGAGACCCAGTACTTC. Its protein is CASTLMIDSRQETQYF.